Listed here are 21 T cell receptor beta chains from one sample, sequenced in a study of blood T cell repertoires in COVID-19 (dated by TCRdb to the early 2020s). The library was generated by the immunoSEQ multiplex PCR assay. Drawn from immuneACCESS, this table holds only the in-frame rearrangements with V and J called that TCRdb kept. Clones are partly lost; checked studies trace under half to an unresolved V gene and leave the rest unexplained. Counted in this sample were 250,000 or so clones; approximately 85% of them appeared once. The ten largest make up approximately 1.9% of the sample. The sequenced material came from PBMCs or T cells enriched from blood (not recorded which). The receptors come from a woman aged 45 to 65 who had recovered from COVID-19.

This chain connects TRBV18 to TRBJ2-5; D is possibly TRBD2 (5 bases). Per the germline V gene, CDR1 is KGHSH and CDR2 is LQKENI. The CDR3 totals 13 residues. V was clipped by 6 bases and J by 1 base, with 9 bases between them. The CDR3 nucleotides read TGTGCCAGCTCCTCCGGGGTCCAAGAGACCCAGTACTTC. Its protein product is CASSSGVQETQYF.

As DNA, the CDR3 is TGCGCCAGCAGCGTAACAGGGGGCTACGAGCAGTACTTC. Its protein is CASSVTGGYEQYF. This chain connects TRBV5-1 to TRBJ2-7; 8 bases align to TRBD1. The CDR3 length is 13 residues. J gave up 3 bases and V 4 bases, and 3 bases lay outside the gene matches. The germline gives CDR1 SGHRS, CDR2 YFSETQ.

This chain uses TRBV28 with TRBJ2-1; the match to TRBD1 covers 7 bases. Germline V gene sequence: CDR1 MDHEN, CDR2 SYDVKM. This CDR3 has 16 residues. V shed 2 bases and J 3 bases; nucleotides not matched to a gene: 7. The CDR3 loop reads CASSLGKWDSYNEQFF. DNA of the CDR3: TGTGCCAGCAGTTTAGGAAAGTGGGACAGCTACAATGAGCAGTTCTTC.

The chain recombines TRBV10-3 with TRBJ2-1; D is undetermined. This CDR3 spans 15 amino acids. Trimming took 7 bases from V and 5 from J, leaving 18 bases between them. Germline CDR1 is ENHRY and CDR2 is SYGVKD. The CDR3 DNA sequence: TGTGCCATCAAAGCCCCGTTTCCCCTAAACAATGAGCAGTTCTTC. Encoded protein: CAIKAPFPLNNEQFF.

The J gene is TRBJ1-2, the V gene TRBV28; D may be TRBD1 (6 bases). The V end was cut by 5 bases, the J end by 7 bases, with 17 bases between. The germline gives CDR1 MDHEN, CDR2 SYDVKM. The length of the CDR3 is 14 residues. CDR3 sequence: CASSPYRAAGGYTF. CDR3 nucleotide sequence: TGTGCCAGCAGTCCATACAGGGCGGCCGGTGGCTACACCTTC.

The J gene is TRBJ2-3, the V gene TRBV11-2, with D perhaps TRBD2 (5 bases). Germline loops: CDR1 SGHAT, CDR2 FQNNGV. The V and J ends lost 3 bases and 3 bases respectively, with 10 bases between them. The CDR3 sequence is 14 residues long. CDR3 sequence: CASSFNRGTDTQYF. CDR3 bases: TGTGCCAGCAGCTTTAATCGCGGGACAGATACGCAGTATTTT.

The chain links TRBV3-1 (or the pseudogene TRBV3-2) to TRBJ1-4; no firm D call. CDR1 is LGHDT, CDR2 YNNKEL, per germline (reference sequence). This CDR3 region has 16 residues. V lost 1 base, J lost 6 bases, and 15 bases lay in between. The CDR3 region is CASSQVMGRGDEKLFF. The CDR3 DNA reads TGTGCCAGCAGCCAAGTTATGGGCCGCGGGGATGAAAAACTGTTTTTT.

The chain is built from TRBV28 and TRBJ1-1; 8 positions agree with TRBD1. In germline, CDR1 is MDHEN, CDR2 SYDVKM. V lost 10 bases and J lost 1; bases outside the gene matches: 5. The CDR3 runs 13 residues. CDR3 amino acids: CATTGDPNTEAFF. In DNA, the CDR3 is TGTGCCACGACAGGGGACCCGAACACTGAAGCTTTCTTT.

This clone has a single count. V and J are TRBV6-2 or TRBV6-3 and TRBJ2-3; 7 bases fit TRBD2. CDR1 MNHEY and CDR2 SVGEGT come from the germline V gene. This CDR3 contains 15 residues. J was trimmed by 4 bases and V by 2 bases; bases with no gene match: 6. CDR3 region: CASSYLGGSADTQYF. The CDR3 DNA is TGTGCCAGCAGTTACCTGGGGGGGAGCGCAGATACGCAGTATTTT.

J is TRBJ2-3 and V is TRBV5-6; TRBD2 might be the D (6 bases). The CDR3 runs 14 residues. Germline CDR1 SGHDT, CDR2 YYEEEE. V lost 0 bases to trimming and J lost 6 bases, with 11 bases between them. This CDR3 reads CASSLVGSQDTQYF. The DNA for the CDR3 is TGTGCCAGCAGCTTGGTCGGGAGCCAGGATACGCAGTATTTT. The full variable domain, completed using reference TRBV5-6 and TRBJ2-3, is DAGVTQSPTHLIKTRGQQVTLRCSPKSGHDTVSWYQQALGQGPQFIFQYYEEEERQRGNFPDRFSGHQFPNYSSELNVNALLLGDSALYLCASSLVGSQDTQYFGPGTRLTVL.

The chain has TRBV19 and TRBJ1-2, with a tentative D call TRBD1 (5 bases). V was cut by 6 bases and J by 2 bases, with 13 bases left in between. Germline V gene lookup returns CDR1 LNHDA and CDR2 SQIVND (reference sequence). The CDR3 extends over 14 amino acids. The CDR3 region has the DNA TGTGCCAGTAGCACCGGGCAGGGAAACTATGGCTACACCTTC. It yields the protein CASSTGQGNYGYTF.

Regarding this clone: Germline and junction disagree at one end, which may indicate a read error. At the DNA level, this CDR3 is encoded by other sequences in the same sample as well. V gene TRBV3-1 (or the pseudogene TRBV3-2) combines with J gene TRBJ1-2, with 7 nucleotides matching TRBD1. The CDR3 is 16 amino acids. CDR1 and CDR2 from the germline V gene are LGHDT and YNNKEL (reference sequence). The CDR3 bases are TGTGCCAGCAGCCAAGAGGGACAGAAATCTAACTATGGCTACACTTTC. Translation: CASSQEGQKSNYGYTF.

This rearrangement joins TRBV18 to TRBJ2-2, with TRBD1 as a possible D gene (6 bases). CDR1 and CDR2 from the germline V gene are KGHSH and LQKENI. V dropped 5 bases and J dropped 5 bases, with 12 bases sitting between them. This CDR3 spans 14 amino acids. The CDR3 sequence is CASSTDRNTGELFF. CDR3 bases: TGTGCCAGCTCAACTGACAGGAATACCGGGGAGCTGTTTTTT.

This chain uses TRBV20-1 with TRBJ2-1; 8 bases match TRBD1. From germline, CDR1 is DFQATT and CDR2 SNEGSKA (reference sequence). This CDR3 region has 10 residues. The CDR3 loop is CSQGAGEQFF. CDR3 coding DNA: TGCAGCCAGGGGGCCGGTGAGCAGTTCTTC.

This clone was recorded at least ten times. This rearrangement joins TRBV7-9 to TRBJ2-1, with a tentative D call TRBD2 (6 bases). Per germline, CDR1 SEHNR and CDR2 FQNEAQ (reference sequence). V lost 3 bases and J lost 6, with 9 bases in between. This CDR3 spans 13 amino acids. The CDR3 region has the DNA TGTGCCAGCAGCTTGGCGGGAAGCAATGAGCAGTTCTTC. It is translated as CASSLAGSNEQFF.

This clone has just a few counts. This sequence joins TRBV6-5 and TRBJ2-5; perhaps TRBD1 as D (6 bases). The CDR3 consists of 16 residues. Germline loops: CDR1 MNHEY, CDR2 SVGAGI. V lost 0 bases to trimming and J lost 3 bases, with 14 bases between them. CDR3 DNA sequence: TGTGCCAGCAGTTACTCCCCCCCGAAGGGGGAAGAGACCCAGTACTTC. It codes for CASSYSPPKGEETQYF.

This clone was recorded at least ten times. The chain links TRBV3-1 (or the pseudogene TRBV3-2) to TRBJ1-2, with a possible D match to TRBD1 (5 bases). There are 16 residues in the CDR3. The germline V gene has CDR1 LGHDT and CDR2 YNNKEL (reference sequence). The V end lost 1 base, the J end lost 0 bases, and 12 bases lay between the germline ends. Written as DNA, the CDR3 is TGTGCCAGCAGCCAAGGCGGGGCTCGGCCTAACTATGGCTACACCTTC. The encoded protein is CASSQGGARPNYGYTF.

The chain joins TRBV5-1 to TRBJ2-1, with 11 nucleotides matching TRBD1. CDR1 is SGHRS, CDR2 YFSETQ, per germline. The CDR3 is 15 residues long. J gave up 7 bases and V 4 bases, and 7 bases lay outside the gene matches. The DNA for the CDR3 is TGCGCCAGCAGCGCCGGACAGGGGGCAAGGAATGAGCAGTTCTTC. This translates into CASSAGQGARNEQFF.

V and J are TRBV10-2 and TRBJ2-1, with 13 bases fitting TRBD2. V lost 7 bases, J lost 1 base, and 7 bases stayed unmatched. This CDR3 has 17 amino acids. CDR1 and CDR2 from the germline V gene are WSHSY and SAAADI. CDR3 loop: CASTGLAGDKSYNEQFF. The CDR3 DNA sequence: TGCGCCAGCACAGGACTAGCGGGAGATAAGTCCTACAATGAGCAGTTCTTC.

The rearrangement joins TRBV28 to TRBJ2-1, with 8 bases matching TRBD2. This CDR3 has 16 amino acids. Germline-derived CDR1 and CDR2 are MDHEN and SYDVKM. J lost 2 bases, V lost 5 bases, and 8 bases had no gene match. The CDR3 sequence is CASSPPSGRAYNEQFF. For the CDR3, the DNA is TGTGCCAGCAGTCCCCCAAGCGGGAGAGCCTACAATGAGCAGTTCTTC.

The chain employs TRBV18 and TRBJ1-5, with 9 bases that match TRBD1. The CDR3 spans 16 residues. V trimming: 3 bases; J trimming: 1 base; junction bases outside the gene matches: 4. Germline CDR1 is KGHSH and CDR2 is LQKENI. The CDR3 sequence is CASSPRTGVSNQPQHF. Here the CDR3 DNA reads TGTGCCAGCTCACCGAGGACAGGGGTAAGCAATCAGCCCCAGCATTTT.